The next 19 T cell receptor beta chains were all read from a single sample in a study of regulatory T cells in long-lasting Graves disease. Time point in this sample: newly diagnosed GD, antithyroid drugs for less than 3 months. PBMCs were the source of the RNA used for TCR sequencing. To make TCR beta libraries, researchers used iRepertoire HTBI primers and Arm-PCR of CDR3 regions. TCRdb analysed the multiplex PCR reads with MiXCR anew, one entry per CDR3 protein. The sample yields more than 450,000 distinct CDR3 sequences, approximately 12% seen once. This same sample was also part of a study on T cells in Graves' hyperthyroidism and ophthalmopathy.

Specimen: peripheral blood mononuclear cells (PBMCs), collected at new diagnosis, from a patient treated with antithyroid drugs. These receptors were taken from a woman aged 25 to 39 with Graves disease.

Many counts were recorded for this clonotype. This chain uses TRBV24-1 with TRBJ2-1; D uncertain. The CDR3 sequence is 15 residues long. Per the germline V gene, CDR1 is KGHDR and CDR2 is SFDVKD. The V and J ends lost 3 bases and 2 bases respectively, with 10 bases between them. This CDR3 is CATSDVDTTYNEQFF. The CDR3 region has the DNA TGTGCCACCAGTGATGTCGATACGACCTACAATGAGCAGTTCTTC.

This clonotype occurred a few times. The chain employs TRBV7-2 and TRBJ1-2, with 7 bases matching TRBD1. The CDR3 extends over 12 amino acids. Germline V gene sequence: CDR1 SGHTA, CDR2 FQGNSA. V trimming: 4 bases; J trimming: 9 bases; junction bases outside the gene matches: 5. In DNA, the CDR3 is TGTGCCAGCAGCTCTCGACAGGGAAGCTACACCTTC. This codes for CASSSRQGSYTF. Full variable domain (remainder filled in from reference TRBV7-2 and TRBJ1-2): GAGVSQSPSNKVTEKGKDVELRCDPISGHTALYWYRQSLGQGLEFLIYFQGNSAPDKSGLPSDRFSAERTGGSVSTLTIQRTQQEDSAVYLCASSSRQGSYTFGSGTRLTVV.

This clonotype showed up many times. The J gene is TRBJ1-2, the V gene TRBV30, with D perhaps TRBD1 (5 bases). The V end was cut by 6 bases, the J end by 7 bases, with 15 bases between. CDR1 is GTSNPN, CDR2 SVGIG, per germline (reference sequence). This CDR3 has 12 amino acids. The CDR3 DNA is TGTGCCTGCACAACGGGGCTCCTTGGCTACACCTTC. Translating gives CACTTGLLGYTF.

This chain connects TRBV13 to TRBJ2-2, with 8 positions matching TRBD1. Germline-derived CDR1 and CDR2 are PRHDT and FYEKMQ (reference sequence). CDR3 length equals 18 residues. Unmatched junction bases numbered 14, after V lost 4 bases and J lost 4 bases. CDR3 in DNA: TGTGCCAGCAGCTCGTTAACCCTCGGACAGGGTATCACCGGGGAGCTGTTTTTT. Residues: CASSSLTLGQGITGELFF.

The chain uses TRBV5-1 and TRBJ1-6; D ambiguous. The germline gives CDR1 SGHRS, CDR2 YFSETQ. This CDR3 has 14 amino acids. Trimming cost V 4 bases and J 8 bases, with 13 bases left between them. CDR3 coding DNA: TGCGCCAGCAGCGCGGCCAATAGAGATTCACCCCTCCACTTT. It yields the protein CASSAANRDSPLHF.

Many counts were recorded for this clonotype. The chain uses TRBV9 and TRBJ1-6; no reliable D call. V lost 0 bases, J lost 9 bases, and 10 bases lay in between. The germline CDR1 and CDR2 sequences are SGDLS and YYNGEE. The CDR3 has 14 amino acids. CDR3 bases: TGTGCCAGCAGCGTAGAGGAAAGGATTTCACCCCTCCACTTT. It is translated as CASSVEERISPLHF.

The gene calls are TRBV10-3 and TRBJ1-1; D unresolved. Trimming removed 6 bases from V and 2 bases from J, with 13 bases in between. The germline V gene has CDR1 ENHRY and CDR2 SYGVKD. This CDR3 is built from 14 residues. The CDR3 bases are TGTGCCATCAGATTGAAGGAGGGAAACACTGAAGCTTTCTTT. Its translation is CAIRLKEGNTEAFF.

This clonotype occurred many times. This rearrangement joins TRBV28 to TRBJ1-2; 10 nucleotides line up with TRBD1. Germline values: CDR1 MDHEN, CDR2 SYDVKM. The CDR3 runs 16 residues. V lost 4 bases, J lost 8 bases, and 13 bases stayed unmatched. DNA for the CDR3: TGTGCCAGCAGTTCGGACCCGACAGGGGGCTCGAGAGGCTACACCTTC. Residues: CASSSDPTGGSRGYTF.

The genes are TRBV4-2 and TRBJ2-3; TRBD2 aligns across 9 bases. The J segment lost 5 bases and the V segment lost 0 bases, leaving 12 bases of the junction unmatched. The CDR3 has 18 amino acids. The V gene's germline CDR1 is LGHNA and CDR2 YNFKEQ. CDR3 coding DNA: TGTGCCAGCAGCCAAGAACGGACTTTGCGCGGGAGGGGAGATACGCAGTATTTT. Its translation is CASSQERTLRGRGDTQYF.

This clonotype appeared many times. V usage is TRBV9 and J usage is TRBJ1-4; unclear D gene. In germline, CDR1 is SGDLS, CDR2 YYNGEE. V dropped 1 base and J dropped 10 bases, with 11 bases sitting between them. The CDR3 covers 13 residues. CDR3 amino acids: CASSVLGWGKLFF. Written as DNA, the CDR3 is TGTGCCAGCAGCGTATTAGGATGGGGAAAACTGTTTTTT.

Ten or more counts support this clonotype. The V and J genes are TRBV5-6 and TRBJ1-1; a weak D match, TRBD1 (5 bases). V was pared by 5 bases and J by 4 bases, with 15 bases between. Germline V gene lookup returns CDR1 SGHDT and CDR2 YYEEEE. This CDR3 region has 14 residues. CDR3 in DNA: TGTGCCAGCAGATTCAGGGAGATGATCACTGAAGCTTTCTTT. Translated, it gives CASRFREMITEAFF. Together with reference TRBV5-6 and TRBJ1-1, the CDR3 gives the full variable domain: DAGVTQSPTHLIKTRGQQVTLRCSPKSGHDTVSWYQQALGQGPQFIFQYYEEEERQRGNFPDRFSGHQFPNYSSELNVNALLLGDSALYLCASRFREMITEAFFGQGTRLTVV.

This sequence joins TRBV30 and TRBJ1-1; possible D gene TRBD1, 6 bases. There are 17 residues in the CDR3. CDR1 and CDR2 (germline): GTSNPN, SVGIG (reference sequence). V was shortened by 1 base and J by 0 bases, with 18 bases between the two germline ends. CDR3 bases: TGTGCCTGGAGTGGGCCCAGGGGCGATATCATGAACACTGAAGCTTTCTTT. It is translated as CAWSGPRGDIMNTEAFF. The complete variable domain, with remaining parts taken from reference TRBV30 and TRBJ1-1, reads SQTIHQWPATLVQPVGSPLSLECTVEGTSNPNLYWYRQAAGRGLQLLFYSVGIGQISSEVPQNLSASRPQDRQFILSSKKLLLSDSGFYLCAWSGPRGDIMNTEAFFGQGTRLTVV.

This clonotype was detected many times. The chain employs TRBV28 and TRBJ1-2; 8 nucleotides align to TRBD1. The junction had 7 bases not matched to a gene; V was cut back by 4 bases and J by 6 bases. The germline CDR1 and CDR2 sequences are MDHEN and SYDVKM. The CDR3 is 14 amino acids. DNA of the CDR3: TGTGCCAGCAGTTCGCCCCCGGGACAGGATGGCTACACCTTC. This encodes CASSSPPGQDGYTF.

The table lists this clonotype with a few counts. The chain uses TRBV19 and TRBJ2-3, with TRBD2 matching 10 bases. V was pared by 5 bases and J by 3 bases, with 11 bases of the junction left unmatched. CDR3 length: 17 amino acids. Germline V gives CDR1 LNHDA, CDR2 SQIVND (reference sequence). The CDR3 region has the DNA TGTGCCAGTAGTGTTTGGACTAGCGGAAACCCAACAGATACGCAGTATTTT. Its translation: CASSVWTSGNPTDTQYF.

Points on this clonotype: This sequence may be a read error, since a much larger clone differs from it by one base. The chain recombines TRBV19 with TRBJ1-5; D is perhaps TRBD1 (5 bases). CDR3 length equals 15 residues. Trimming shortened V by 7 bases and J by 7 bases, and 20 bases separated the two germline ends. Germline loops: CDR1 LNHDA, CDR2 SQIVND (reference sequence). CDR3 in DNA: TGTGCCAGTATCCCCACGTGGGGGTTCAACCAGCCCCAGCATTTT. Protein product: CASIPTWGFNQPQHF.

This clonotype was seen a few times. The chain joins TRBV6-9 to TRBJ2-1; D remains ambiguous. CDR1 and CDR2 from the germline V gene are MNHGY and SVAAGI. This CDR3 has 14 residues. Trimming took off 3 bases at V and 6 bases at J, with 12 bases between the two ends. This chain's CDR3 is CASSYYGEVNEQFF. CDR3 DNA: TGTGCCAGCAGTTACTACGGAGAGGTCAATGAGCAGTTCTTC.

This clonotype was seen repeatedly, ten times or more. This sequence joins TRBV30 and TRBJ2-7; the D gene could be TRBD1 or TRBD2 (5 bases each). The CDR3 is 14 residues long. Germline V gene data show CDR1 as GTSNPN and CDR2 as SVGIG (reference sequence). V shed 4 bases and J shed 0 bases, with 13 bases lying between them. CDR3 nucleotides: TGTGCCTGGAACGGGGACCTCTACTCCTACGAGCAGTACTTC. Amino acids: CAWNGDLYSYEQYF.

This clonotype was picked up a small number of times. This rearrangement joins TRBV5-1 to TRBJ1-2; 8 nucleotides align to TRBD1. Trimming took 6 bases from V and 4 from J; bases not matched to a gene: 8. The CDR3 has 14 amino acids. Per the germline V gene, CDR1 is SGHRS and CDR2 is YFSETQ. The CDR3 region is CASNPRGPGYGYTF. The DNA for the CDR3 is TGCGCCAGCAACCCCAGGGGGCCAGGCTATGGCTACACCTTC. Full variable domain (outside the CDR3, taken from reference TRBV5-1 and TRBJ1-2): KAGVTQTPRYLIKTRGQQVTLSCSPISGHRSVSWYQQTPGQGLQFLFEYFSETQRNKGNFPGRFSGRQFSNSRSEMNVSTLELGDSALYLCASNPRGPGYGYTFGSGTRLTVV.

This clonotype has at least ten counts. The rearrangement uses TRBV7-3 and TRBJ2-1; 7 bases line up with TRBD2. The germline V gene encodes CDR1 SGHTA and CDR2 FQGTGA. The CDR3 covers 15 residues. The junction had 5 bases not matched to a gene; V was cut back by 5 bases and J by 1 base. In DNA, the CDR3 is TGTGCCAGCAGCCCCCAGCGGGGATCCTACAATGAGCAGTTCTTC. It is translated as CASSPQRGSYNEQFF.